These 9 T cell receptor beta chains originate from one sample sequenced in a study of T cell responses to AZD1222 COVID-19 vaccine. The assay was immunoSEQ multiplex PCR, and TCRdb's table has in-frame clones only and misses some. Among 190,000 or so clones listed, approximately 90% were seen once. The specimen comprised peripheral blood, sampled 28 days after the second AZD1222 dose. These receptors originate from an adult who received the AZD1222 COVID-19 vaccine.

The V and J genes are TRBV5-1 and TRBJ1-2; TRBD1 is a possible D gene (6 bases). The V gene lost 6 bases and the J gene lost 0 bases, with 18 bases spanning the gap. The CDR3 loop spans 16 amino acids. Germline loops: CDR1 SGHRS, CDR2 YFSETQ. The chain's CDR3 is CASTTGGGVTNYGYTF. The DNA of the CDR3 is TGCGCCAGCACCACTGGAGGGGGTGTTACTAACTATGGCTACACCTTC.

This clone was observed a few times. The chain links TRBV2 to TRBJ2-3, with D unclear. The V end was cut by 8 bases, the J end by 6 bases, with 12 bases between. Looked up from germline, CDR1 is SNHLY and CDR2 is FYNNEI. The CDR3 runs to 12 residues. The DNA for the CDR3 is TGTGCCAGCGGTTCTTTCCGGGATACGCAGTATTTT. This codes for CASGSFRDTQYF.

The chain joins TRBV18 to TRBJ1-1; D gene ambiguous. CDR1 is KGHSH, CDR2 LQKENI, per germline. The V end was cut by 5 bases, the J end by 2 bases, with 9 bases between. The CDR3 covers 13 residues. CDR3 nucleotides: TGTGCCAGCTCAGGGTTCCCAAACACTGAAGCTTTCTTT. Translating gives CASSGFPNTEAFF. The variable domain in full, completed from reference TRBV18 and TRBJ1-1, reads NAGVMQNPRHLVRRRGQEARLRCSPMKGHSHVYWYRQLPEEGLKFMVYLQKENIIDESGMPKERFSAEFPKEGPSILRIQQVVRGDSAAYFCASSGFPNTEAFFGQGTRLTVV.

A single count supports this clone. This chain links TRBV5-5 with TRBJ2-3, with D possibly matching TRBD2 (6 bases). CDR3 length equals 14 residues. The V gene lost 9 bases and the J gene lost 5 bases, with 19 bases spanning the gap. CDR1 SGHKS and CDR2 YYEKEE come from the germline V gene (reference sequence). This CDR3 is CATFRGTQVDTQYF. CDR3 sequence (DNA): TGTGCCACCTTCCGAGGGACTCAGGTAGATACGCAGTATTTT.

V and J are TRBV7-9 and TRBJ2-3, with 12 bases matching TRBD2. Germline V gives CDR1 SEHNR, CDR2 FQNEAQ (reference sequence). Trimming cost V 3 bases and J 2 bases; bases outside gene matches: 6. The CDR3 runs 17 residues. CDR3 nucleotide sequence: TGTGCCAGCAGCTTCCGCCGGACTAGCGGGAACACAGATACGCAGTATTTT. It translates to CASSFRRTSGNTDTQYF.

The V call is TRBV7-3, the J call TRBJ2-1; D uncertain. The CDR3 has 15 amino acids. V gave up 4 bases and J gave up 0 bases, with 10 bases separating them. Per germline, CDR1 SGHTA and CDR2 FQGTGA. CDR3 DNA: TGTGCCAGCAGCTCCACCCCGAGCTCCTACAATGAGCAGTTCTTC. Its translation: CASSSTPSSYNEQFF. Looking up the rest from reference TRBV7-3 and TRBJ2-1 gives the full variable domain: GAGVSQTPSNKVTEKGKYVELRCDPISGHTALYWYRQSLGQGPEFLIYFQGTGAADDSGLPNDRFFAVRPEGSVSTLKIQRTERGDSAVYLCASSSTPSSYNEQFFGPGTRLTVL.

This rearrangement joins TRBV12-5 to TRBJ2-7; D is unclear. Looked up from germline, CDR1 is LGHNT and CDR2 is FRNRAP. The CDR3 has 13 residues. V was clipped by 1 base and J by 3 bases, with 7 bases between them. CDR3 bases: TGTGCTAGTGGTTTGGGGGGAAACTACGAGCAGTACTTC. Its protein product is CASGLGGNYEQYF.

The V and J genes are TRBV3-1 (or the pseudogene TRBV3-2) and TRBJ2-7; tentative D call: TRBD1 (6 bases). The CDR3 runs 14 residues. Trimming shortened V by 1 base and J by 6 bases, and 13 bases separated the two germline ends. Germline V CDR1 and CDR2: LGHDT, YNNKEL (reference sequence). CDR3 protein: CASSQAAGESEQYF. CDR3 in DNA: TGTGCCAGCAGCCAAGCGGCAGGGGAGAGCGAGCAGTACTTC.

The J gene is TRBJ2-3, the V gene TRBV24-1, with 9 bases fitting TRBD2. Germline lookup yields CDR1 KGHDR and CDR2 SFDVKD. The CDR3 consists of 15 residues. The V and J ends lost 3 bases and 4 bases, in that order; junction bases with no gene match: 4. The CDR3 loop is CATSDGGRVADTQYF. The CDR3 DNA sequence: TGTGCCACCAGTGATGGCGGGAGGGTGGCAGATACGCAGTATTTT.